This record looks at one T cell receptor beta chain sequence and its context. This entry comes from a study of blood T cell repertoires in COVID-19. The overall study: Acute and convalescent COVID-19 specimens originated in the United States, Italy and Spain.

Sequencing used immunoSEQ multiplex PCR; TCRdb keeps in-frame clones, though not all of them. The data contain 400,000 or so clones, roughly 86% of them singletons. The CDR3 is made up of 13 amino acids. The V gene lost 2 bases and the J gene lost 6 bases, with 9 bases spanning the gap. CDR1 is MRHNA and CDR2 is SNTAGT in the germline V gene. Input material: peripheral blood. The V and J genes are TRBV6-4 and TRBJ2-3, with a weak D call TRBD1 (6 bases). The sequence was obtained from a human donor in a cohort sampled during active COVID-19. CDR3: CASSDRGMDTQYF. The CDR3 nucleotides read TGTGCCAGCAGTGACAGGGGGATGGATACGCAGTATTTT.